This T cell receptor (beta chain) was documented in a study of shared clonotypes between healthy human individuals. Points on this clone: Its antigen is undetermined.

Overall study findings and caveats: A handful of donors shared around 5% of their naive CD4 clonotypes.

Donors were healthy HIV-negative adults without recently reported acute infections or vaccinations. Every donor was a Caucasian adult from Nashville, Tennessee. CDR1 and CDR2 (germline): MDHEN, SYDVKM. This CDR3 is 14 amino acids long. The ends were cut back, 6 bases at V and 0 bases at J, with 9 bases in the middle. In replicate PCRs of sorted subsets, roughly 190 ng DNA, approximately 30,000 T cell genomes, was used. Clones were read by immunoSEQ multiplex PCR, and TCRdb kept only the in-frame ones, dropping some. The data show 2 million to 3 million clones, 93% seen once. Specimen: naive CD4+ T cells from PBMCs. Subset described: CD45RA+ positively selected. This TCR came from a man aged 18-30 years in good health. Some clones in this sample may be carry-over from other donors' samples. The chain combines TRBV28 with TRBJ2-1; D not certain. The CDR3 DNA is TGTGCCAGCAGGGCCCCTGGCTCCTACAATGAGCAGTTCTTC. Protein sequence: CASRAPGSYNEQFF.